One and the same sample provided the 18 T cell receptor beta chains below, sequenced in a study of T cell repertoires in cytomegalovirus infection. The antigens for these receptors are not known. TCRdb ran MiXCR on the reads and lists one entry per CDR3 protein. The data hold approximately 730,000 distinct CDR3 sequences, with roughly 29% observed a single time. The sequences come from cultured CD8+ T cells from PBMCs, collected from culture after CMV antigen stimulation. These receptors all come from a human donor in good health (CMV status not recorded). Some clones in this sample may be carry-over from other donors' samples.

The J gene is TRBJ1-6, the V gene TRBV18; D call uncertain. Germline values: CDR1 KGHSH, CDR2 LQKENI. V lost 3 bases to trimming and J lost 15 bases, with 0 bases between them. The CDR3 is 8 residues long. CDR3 in amino acids: CASSPLHF. The CDR3 DNA is TGTGCCAGCTCACCCCTCCACTTT.

In this sample, this clonotype turned up a few times. The chain combines TRBV6-5 with TRBJ2-7; D remains unclear. CDR1 and CDR2 (germline): MNHEY, SVGAGI. This CDR3 spans 15 amino acids. V was shortened by 0 bases and J by 0 bases, with 9 bases between the two germline ends. The CDR3 DNA is TGTGCCAGCAGTTACTCGGCAGTAAGCTCCTACGAGCAGTACTTC. Protein product: CASSYSAVSSYEQYF.

This clonotype was counted a few times. The chain's CDR3 is CASSLGSERGNTEAFF. CDR3 bases: TGTGCCAGCAGCTTAGGTTCCGAGCGGGGGAACACTGAAGCTTTCTTT. The chain links TRBV11-3 to TRBJ1-1, with D unresolved. The CDR3 has 16 residues. Germline V gene sequence: CDR1 SGHNT, CDR2 YENEEA. Trimming left V 1 base short and J 1 base short, with 13 bases between.

The gene calls are TRBV6-5 and TRBJ2-1, with D unresolved. V lost 6 bases, J lost 4 bases, and 4 bases lay in between. The CDR3 has 11 residues. Germline lookup yields CDR1 MNHEY and CDR2 SVGAGI. The CDR3 region has the DNA TGTGCCAGCAGATGGTACAATGAGCAGTTCTTC. This sequence encodes CASRWYNEQFF.

The chain carries TRBV7-3 and TRBJ2-6; D perhaps matches TRBD1 (6 bases). The CDR3 contains 15 residues. Germline V CDR1 and CDR2: SGHTA, FQGTGA. V was trimmed by 6 bases and J by 4 bases, leaving 13 bases between them. CDR3 DNA sequence: TGTGCCAGCAGATGCAGGGGTGACGGGGCCAACGTCCTGACTTTC. It specifies CASRCRGDGANVLTF.

Many counts were recorded for this clonotype. V is TRBV7-6 and J is TRBJ2-2; maybe TRBD1 (6 bases). Trimming cost V 5 bases and J 5 bases, with 15 bases left between them. In germline, CDR1 is SGHVS, CDR2 FNYEAQ. This CDR3 is built from 15 residues. The CDR3, as DNA: TGTGCCAGCAGCCTAGTTGTGGGACAAACCGGGGAGCTGTTTTTT. Translating gives CASSLVVGQTGELFF.

The gene calls are TRBV7-6 and TRBJ1-4; a weak D match, TRBD1 (5 bases). This CDR3 is built from 15 residues. V lost 4 bases and J 6 bases, leaving 15 bases between the germline ends. Germline loops: CDR1 SGHVS, CDR2 FNYEAQ. This CDR3 is CASSSPWGGDEKLFF. In DNA form, the CDR3 reads TGTGCCAGCAGCTCCCCCTGGGGGGGGGATGAAAAACTGTTTTTT.

This clonotype was recorded a few times. V usage is TRBV25-1 and J usage is TRBJ1-1; D is perhaps TRBD1 (5 bases). Germline V gene lookup returns CDR1 MGHDK and CDR2 SYGVNS. The CDR3 is 13 amino acids. Trimming cost V 6 bases and J 1 base, with 9 bases left between them. The CDR3 region is CASSRERNTEAFF. CDR3 bases: TGTGCCAGCAGCAGGGAAAGGAACACTGAAGCTTTCTTT.

This clonotype was seen only a few times. The chain carries TRBV12-3 or TRBV12-4 and TRBJ2-7; 7 nucleotides agree with TRBD2. J lost 8 bases, V lost 7 bases, and 5 bases had no gene match. The CDR3 totals 11 residues. This chain's CDR3 is CASNLSGQQYF. The CDR3 region has the DNA TGTGCCAGCAATCTTAGCGGGCAGCAGTACTTC.

This clonotype was counted only a few times. CDR3 DNA sequence: TGCAGCGTTGAAGATAGAAAAGAGACCCAGTACTTC. This sequence encodes CSVEDRKETQYF. The chain carries TRBV29-1 and TRBJ2-5; D remains unclear. Germline CDR1 is SQVTM and CDR2 is ANQGSEA. The CDR3 spans 12 residues. Trimming left V 0 bases short and J 3 bases short, with 5 bases between.

V usage is TRBV15 and J usage is TRBJ2-7, with 7 bases aligning to TRBD2. Germline CDR1 is LNHNV and CDR2 is YYDKDF (reference sequence). The V gene end was trimmed by 5 bases and the J gene end by 1 base; junction bases not matched to a gene: 8. The CDR3 spans 15 residues. DNA of the CDR3: TGTGCCACCAGCGGACGAGCGGGGACTTCCTACGAGCAGTACGTC. It codes for CATSGRAGTSYEQYV.

This chain connects TRBV14 to TRBJ1-1; no reliable D call. The CDR3 consists of 14 residues. Germline V gene sequence: CDR1 SGHDN, CDR2 FVKESK. Trimming took 1 base from V and 4 from J, leaving 10 bases between them. CDR3 in DNA: TGTGCCAGCAGCCAAGTGAACATAGGCACTGAAGCTTTCTTT. It is translated as CASSQVNIGTEAFF.

V and J are TRBV10-3 and TRBJ2-3; tentative D call: TRBD1 (5 bases). Trimming cost V 2 bases and J 2 bases, with 8 bases left between them. Germline lookup yields CDR1 ENHRY and CDR2 SYGVKD. This CDR3 has 14 residues. CDR3 region: CAISEIQVTDTQYF. The DNA for the CDR3 is TGTGCCATCAGTGAGATACAGGTCACAGATACGCAGTATTTT.

On this clonotype itself: The junction and the germline gene differ at one end; a read error may be behind it. This rearrangement joins TRBV6-5 to TRBJ1-2; 9 nucleotides align to TRBD1. The germline V gene encodes CDR1 MNHEY and CDR2 SVGAGI. The CDR3 totals 17 residues. The DNA of the CDR3 is TGTGCCCGCAGTCGGCTTACACTCACAGGGGGCGACTATGGCTACACCTTC. Its translation: CARSRLTLTGGDYGYTF.

This clonotype was seen more than once but under ten times. The chain links TRBV4-1 to TRBJ1-1; 7 bases align to TRBD1. V dropped 0 bases and J dropped 11; count of bases not matched to a gene: 9. In germline, CDR1 is MGHRA, CDR2 YSYEKL. This CDR3 contains 14 residues. The CDR3 DNA follows: TGCGCCAGCAGCCAAGATCCCCCAGGGGGACGGGCTTTCTTT. Translation gives CASSQDPPGGRAFF.

About this clonotype: A read error may explain this, as a much larger clone is one base away. CDR3: CASNLDRGALLETQYF. CDR3 in DNA: TGTGCCAGCAACTTAGACCGGGGGGCCCTCTTAGAGACCCAGTACTTC. V is TRBV7-2 and J is TRBJ2-5; a possible D gene is TRBD2 (7 bases). This CDR3 is built from 16 residues. The germline V gene has CDR1 SGHTA and CDR2 FQGNSA.

This sequence joins TRBV10-2 and TRBJ2-3, with 9 bases identical to TRBD2. This CDR3 has 15 residues. The germline gives CDR1 WSHSY, CDR2 SAAADI. The V gene end was trimmed by 9 bases and the J gene end by 2 bases; junction bases not matched to a gene: 9. The CDR3 DNA follows: TGCGCCAGTGCGGGAGGGGTCCTTTCCACAGATACGCAGTATTTT. Residues: CASAGGVLSTDTQYF.

The rearrangement uses TRBV20-1 and TRBJ2-3, with 13 positions matching TRBD2. The length of the CDR3 is 15 residues. In germline, CDR1 is DFQATT, CDR2 SNEGSKA (reference sequence). J lost 4 bases, V lost 3 bases, and 4 bases had no gene match. The CDR3 here is CSASRLAGGPDTQYF. The DNA of the CDR3 is TGCAGTGCTAGCCGACTAGCGGGGGGTCCAGATACGCAGTATTTT.